What follows are 20 T cell receptor beta chains derived from one specimen sequenced in a study of regulatory T cells in long-lasting Graves disease (dated by TCRdb to about 2021). Read against the paper, the sample's time point label means: persistent/refractory GD, antithyroid drugs over 5 years with positive TRAb. For both TCR sequencing and RNA sequencing, RNA was extracted from PBMCs using TRIzol. Libraries were built with multiplex PCR. The sample was run on an Illumina HiSeq 4000. TCR beta libraries were built with iRepertoire HTBI primers and Arm-PCR amplification of CDR3 regions. The public reads were reanalyzed by TCRdb: fastp trimming at Q25, MiXCR alignment, in-frame beta chains only. For every CDR3 protein sequence, its rows merge into one entry that carries the most common genes and DNA. Counted in this sample were about 660,000 distinct CDR3 sequences; around 30% of them appeared once. Around 42% of the sample is held by the ten biggest clonotypes.

Sequenced material: peripheral blood mononuclear cells (PBMCs), taken when the disease was refractory, from a patient treated with antithyroid drugs. The receptors stem from a female donor with Graves disease.

The CDR3 protein is CSVGEAPRETQYF. In DNA form, the CDR3 reads TGCAGCGTTGGGGAGGCCCCAAGGGAGACCCAGTACTTC. The chain combines TRBV29-1 with TRBJ2-5; maybe TRBD2 (6 bases). V gave up 4 bases and J gave up 5 bases, with 14 bases separating them. CDR3 size: 13 residues. CDR1 is SQVTM, CDR2 ANQGSEA, per germline.

This clonotype was recorded once. V gene TRBV20-1 combines with J gene TRBJ2-5, with a weak D call TRBD2 (5 bases). Germline V gene lookup returns CDR1 DFQATT and CDR2 SNEGSKA (reference sequence). The CDR3 spans 13 residues. V lost 5 bases and J lost 5, with 15 bases in between. CDR3 amino acids: CSAQKLVGETQYF. CDR3 coding DNA: TGCAGTGCTCAGAAACTAGTCGGGGAGACCCAGTACTTC.

This clonotype showed up just once. The chain is built from TRBV19 and TRBJ1-5; 9 bases fit TRBD1. This CDR3 is 14 amino acids long. V lost 5 bases to trimming and J lost 5 bases; unmatched junction nucleotides: 4. Germline CDR1 LNHDA, CDR2 SQIVND (reference sequence). The CDR3 region is CASSEQGAYQPQHF. In DNA form, the CDR3 reads TGTGCCAGTAGTGAACAGGGGGCTTATCAGCCCCAGCATTTT.

J is TRBJ1-2 and V is TRBV6-5; possibly TRBD1 for D (5 bases). Between the trimmed V and J ends, which lost 0 bases and 2 bases, there was a span of 13 bases. CDR3 length: 16 amino acids. The germline CDR1 and CDR2 sequences are MNHEY and SVGAGI. CDR3 in DNA: TGTGCCAGCAGTTACTCCTTTACGCGGGACAACTATGGCTACACCTTC. Translating it yields CASSYSFTRDNYGYTF.

The chain carries TRBV5-1 and TRBJ1-2; TRBD1 agrees at 7 bases. CDR1 and CDR2 from the germline V gene are SGHRS and YFSETQ. The CDR3 length is 15 residues. V lost 0 bases and J lost 4; bases outside the gene matches: 6. CDR3 sequence reads: CASSLEGRGTYGYTF. The CDR3 DNA reads as TGCGCCAGCAGCTTGGAGGGCAGGGGGACCTATGGCTACACCTTC.

The J gene is TRBJ2-1, the V gene TRBV6-1; 11 positions agree with TRBD2. Germline lookup yields CDR1 MNHNS and CDR2 SASEGT. Losses at the gene ends were 4 bases for V and 2 bases for J; bases not matched to a gene: 1. This CDR3 spans 15 amino acids. CDR3 sequence (DNA): TGTGCCAGCAGTGGACTAGCGGGGCCCTACAATGAGCAGTTCTTC. Protein sequence: CASSGLAGPYNEQFF.

The sample holds a few counts of this clonotype. The V gene is TRBV29-1, the J gene TRBJ2-6; no definite D call. The germline V gene has CDR1 SQVTM and CDR2 ANQGSEA. This CDR3 contains 14 residues. The V gene lost 3 bases and the J gene lost 0 bases, with 6 bases spanning the gap. CDR3 sequence: CSVEKLSGANVLTF. The CDR3 region has the DNA TGCAGCGTTGAGAAGCTCTCTGGGGCCAACGTCCTGACTTTC.

The V call is TRBV18, the J call TRBJ2-5, with 11 bases matching TRBD1. V gave up 6 bases and J gave up 1 base; unmatched junction bases: 4. Per germline, CDR1 KGHSH and CDR2 LQKENI. The CDR3 covers 15 residues. This CDR3 reads CASSRDRGFQETQYF. Written as DNA, the CDR3 is TGTGCCAGCTCCAGGGACAGGGGGTTCCAAGAGACCCAGTACTTC.

A note on this clonotype: A clone one base away is much larger, so this may be a read error. The chain couples TRBV10-3 to TRBJ1-5, with 8 bases identical to TRBD1. The CDR3 covers 14 residues. CDR1 and CDR2 (germline): ENHRY, SYGVKD. Trimming at V came to 4 bases and at J to 4 bases, leaving 3 bases not matched to a gene. As DNA, the CDR3 is TGTGCCATCAGTGTTCGACAGGGGAATCAGCCCCAGCATTTT. Protein sequence: CAISVRQGNQPQHF.

The V gene is TRBV19, the J gene TRBJ2-5, with TRBD2 matching over 9 bases. The CDR3 runs 13 residues. J was trimmed by 2 bases and V by 9 bases; bases with no gene match: 4. CDR1 LNHDA and CDR2 SQIVND come from the germline V gene (reference sequence). The CDR3 is CASGTSSQETQYF. In DNA form, the CDR3 reads TGTGCCAGCGGGACTAGCTCACAAGAGACCCAGTACTTC.

This clonotype was detected many times. The genes are TRBV6-1 and TRBJ1-2, with 10 positions matching TRBD1. The CDR3 is 16 residues long. The ends lost 4 bases at V and 6 bases at J; junction bases unmatched: 11. Germline V gives CDR1 MNHNS, CDR2 SASEGT. The DNA for the CDR3 is TGTGCCAGCAGTGCCCGCCCGGGACAGGGGATCCATGGCTACACCTTC. This sequence encodes CASSARPGQGIHGYTF.

This clonotype was seen just once. V is TRBV2 and J is TRBJ1-2; 10 bases align to TRBD1. Trimming removed 7 bases from V and 11 bases from J; junction bases left unmatched: 7. This CDR3 has 12 amino acids. The germline CDR1 and CDR2 sequences are SNHLY and FYNNEI. The CDR3 DNA reads as TGTGCCAGCACCGGGACAGGGGTTACTTACACCTTC. It codes for CASTGTGVTYTF.

This clonotype was counted a few times. This chain connects TRBV12-5 to TRBJ1-2, with D maybe TRBD1 (5 bases). This CDR3 contains 14 residues. Germline V gene sequence: CDR1 LGHNT, CDR2 FRNRAP. Trimming removed 0 bases at V and 5 bases at J, with 10 bases between. CDR3 region: CASGLVGELYGYTF. The CDR3 DNA follows: TGTGCTAGTGGTTTGGTAGGGGAGCTGTATGGCTACACCTTC.

At least ten counts were recorded for this clonotype. V and J are TRBV5-1 and TRBJ2-5, with 11 bases fitting TRBD2. CDR3 length: 14 residues. Trimming at V came to 7 bases and at J to 5 bases, leaving 7 bases not matched to a gene. Germline V CDR1 and CDR2: SGHRS, YFSETQ. The CDR3 coding sequence is TGCGCCAGCGGGCTAGCGGGAGGACAGGAGACCCAGTACTTC. Translating it yields CASGLAGGQETQYF.

The V gene is TRBV5-6, the J gene TRBJ1-1; 7 bases match TRBD1. Germline CDR1 SGHDT, CDR2 YYEEEE. V shed 2 bases and J 10 bases; nucleotides not matched to a gene: 17. The CDR3 loop spans 16 amino acids. CDR3 sequence reads: CASSFRQGGKVWGAFF. CDR3 DNA sequence: TGTGCCAGCAGCTTTAGACAGGGAGGAAAGGTGTGGGGAGCTTTCTTT.

The genes are TRBV6-1 and TRBJ2-2; TRBD1 might be the D (6 bases). Germline CDR1 and CDR2: MNHNS and SASEGT. CDR3 length: 14 residues. With 7 bases removed from V and 4 bases from J, the gap between germline ends came to 13 bases. CDR3 residues: CASTQGSGTGELFF. The DNA for the CDR3 is TGTGCCAGCACACAGGGTTCGGGCACCGGGGAGCTGTTTTTT.

This clonotype was counted a few times. This CDR3 is CASKRDRGGNQPQHF. The CDR3 DNA reads as TGTGCCAGCAAGCGGGACAGGGGAGGCAATCAGCCCCAGCATTTT. This rearrangement joins TRBV6-2 or TRBV6-3 to TRBJ1-5; 10 bases align to TRBD1. The germline V gene encodes CDR1 MNHEY and CDR2 SVGEGT. V was clipped by 7 bases and J by 2 bases; unmatched bases: 5. CDR3 size: 15 residues.

The chain uses TRBV12-3 or TRBV12-4 and TRBJ1-3, with 8 positions matching TRBD1. Trimming cost V 5 bases and J 0 bases; bases outside gene matches: 3. CDR3 length equals 15 residues. The CDR3 coding sequence is TGTGCCAGCAGTCGGGGACAGGACTCTGGAAACACCATATATTTT. Its protein product is CASSRGQDSGNTIYF.

This chain uses TRBV28 with TRBJ1-3; a possible D gene is TRBD1 (6 bases). Germline CDR1 MDHEN, CDR2 SYDVKM. Between the trimmed V and J ends, which lost 8 bases and 4 bases, there was a span of 12 bases. The CDR3 has 13 amino acids. The chain's CDR3 is CASGGTNGNTIYF. The CDR3 DNA follows: TGTGCCAGCGGGGGGACAAACGGAAACACCATATATTTT. The whole variable domain, remainder taken from reference TRBV28 and TRBJ1-3, is DVKVTQSSRYLVKRTGEKVFLECVQDMDHENMFWYRQDPGLGLRLIYFSYDVKMKEKGDIPEGYSVSREKKERFSLILESASTNQTSMYLCASGGTNGNTIYFGEGSWLTVV.

This clonotype was counted many times. As DNA, the CDR3 is TGTGCCAGCAGTAAAGGACTAGCGGGAGTTGAGAATGAGCAGTTCTTC. Translated, it gives CASSKGLAGVENEQFF. The chain links TRBV6-1 to TRBJ2-1; 13 bases are shared with TRBD2. The CDR3 length is 16 residues. Germline V lookup: CDR1 MNHNS, CDR2 SASEGT. Trimming at V came to 5 bases and at J to 7 bases, leaving 8 bases not matched to a gene.